This T cell receptor (beta chain) appears in the sequencing data of a study of blood T cell repertoires in COVID-19. The CDR3 sequence is 14 residues long. V was pared by 2 bases and J by 0 bases, with 7 bases between. The germline gives CDR1 MDHEN, CDR2 SYDVKM. The table came from immunoSEQ multiplex PCR; TCRdb's copy has only in-frame clones and leaves some out. This sample carries approximately 190,000 clones, approximately 91% of them seen once, and the ten largest clones take roughly 6.2%. This TCR was sampled from a woman aged 40 to 55 who had recovered from COVID-19. This rearrangement joins TRBV28 to TRBJ1-2; D possibly corresponds to TRBD1 (5 bases). Sequenced sample: peripheral blood. The CDR3 region is CASSLGAANYGYTF. CDR3 DNA: TGTGCCAGCAGTTTAGGGGCAGCTAACTATGGCTACACCTTC.